Each of the 20 T cell receptor beta chains below was sequenced from the same sample in a study of technical replicates of blood from a handful of donors. The table came from immunoSEQ multiplex PCR; TCRdb's copy has only in-frame clones and leaves some out. The profile shows about 97,000 clones, approximately 96% of them singletons. The sample was T cells isolated from PBMCs. The receptors were gathered from a human donor in good health.

This rearrangement joins TRBV6-1 to TRBJ1-1; tentatively, D is TRBD1 (5 bases). This CDR3 has 13 residues. CDR1 MNHNS and CDR2 SASEGT come from the germline V gene. V was shortened by 7 bases and J by 10 bases, with 19 bases between the two germline ends. CDR3 DNA sequence: TGTGCCAGCACTGGGGGAGGTAGCCGACGAGCTTTCTTT. This translates into CASTGGGSRRAFF.

The chain has TRBV11-2 and TRBJ2-7, with D perhaps TRBD2 (6 bases). The CDR3 consists of 14 residues. CDR1 and CDR2 from the germline V gene are SGHAT and FQNNGV. V was shortened by 3 bases and J by 0 bases, with 9 bases between the two germline ends. CDR3 in amino acids: CASSFKGGSYEQYF. In DNA form, the CDR3 reads TGTGCCAGCAGCTTCAAGGGAGGCTCCTACGAGCAGTACTTC.

This chain connects TRBV27 to TRBJ1-1; no clear D. Trimming removed 3 bases at V and 4 bases at J, with 9 bases between. This CDR3 region has 13 residues. Germline lookup yields CDR1 MNHEY and CDR2 SMNVEV (reference sequence). CDR3 nucleotide sequence: TGTGCCAGCAGTTTTCCGGGTAGCACTGAAGCTTTCTTT. Amino acids: CASSFPGSTEAFF.

This sequence joins TRBV9 and TRBJ1-6; 10 bases agree with TRBD1. Germline V gene sequence: CDR1 SGDLS, CDR2 YYNGEE. CDR3 size: 15 residues. With 3 bases clipped from V and 7 bases from J, the junction kept 4 bases outside the gene matches. The CDR3 loop reads CASSAGQGMNSPLHF. CDR3 sequence (DNA): TGTGCCAGCAGCGCGGGACAGGGGATGAATTCACCCCTCCACTTT.

The chain carries TRBV6-5 and TRBJ1-4; 8 bases align to TRBD1. This CDR3 is built from 16 residues. Germline trimming cut 0 bases from V and 8 bases from J; bases unmatched to any gene: 8. The germline V gene encodes CDR1 MNHEY and CDR2 SVGAGI. DNA of the CDR3: TGTGCCAGCAGTTACTCGACAGGGGACCTGCCCGAAAAACTGTTTTTT. It specifies CASSYSTGDLPEKLFF.

The CDR3 is CASSQDLGPGGIYEQYF. CDR3 in DNA: TGTGCCAGCAGCCAAGATTTAGGGCCAGGGGGGATCTACGAGCAGTACTTC. This chain links TRBV4-2 with TRBJ2-7; D possibly corresponds to TRBD1 (7 bases). The CDR3 loop spans 17 amino acids. V lost 0 bases to trimming and J lost 3 bases, with 18 bases between them. The germline gives CDR1 LGHNA, CDR2 YNFKEQ.

The rearrangement uses TRBV28 and TRBJ2-7, with 11 bases that match TRBD1. Germline V gene lookup returns CDR1 MDHEN and CDR2 SYDVKM. The CDR3 spans 15 residues. V trimming: 5 bases; J trimming: 1 base; junction bases outside the gene matches: 4. In nucleotides, the CDR3 is TGTGCCAGCAGTGAGGGGACAGGGGGTTCCTACGAGCAGTACTTC. This sequence encodes CASSEGTGGSYEQYF. Drawing the rest from reference TRBV28 and TRBJ2-7, the complete variable domain is DVKVTQSSRYLVKRTGEKVFLECVQDMDHENMFWYRQDPGLGLRLIYFSYDVKMKEKGDIPEGYSVSREKKERFSLILESASTNQTSMYLCASSEGTGGSYEQYFGPGTRLTVT.

The rearrangement uses TRBV28 and TRBJ1-5; TRBD1 matches at 7 bases. Germline V gene sequence: CDR1 MDHEN, CDR2 SYDVKM. Trimming took 6 bases from V and 3 from J; bases not matched to a gene: 8. This CDR3 spans 15 amino acids. CDR3 sequence: CASRLTGAYNQPQHF. The DNA for the CDR3 is TGTGCCAGCAGGTTAACAGGGGCCTACAATCAGCCCCAGCATTTT.

The rearrangement joins TRBV30 to TRBJ1-1; the match to TRBD1 covers 7 bases. Germline V gene lookup returns CDR1 GTSNPN and CDR2 SVGIG (reference sequence). V was pared by 5 bases and J by 1 base, with 4 bases of the junction left unmatched. The length of the CDR3 is 13 residues. The chain's CDR3 is CAWCRQGNTEAFF. The CDR3 nucleotides read TGTGCCTGGTGCCGACAGGGGAACACTGAAGCTTTCTTT.

As DNA, the CDR3 is TGTGCCAGCAGTTACCCTTCGGGGAGCGACGAGCAGTACTTC. Encoded protein: CASSYPSGSDEQYF. The chain recombines TRBV6-6 with TRBJ2-7, with D possibly matching TRBD2 (5 bases). The CDR3 contains 14 residues. Germline V lookup: CDR1 MNHNY, CDR2 SVGAGI (reference sequence). V dropped 2 bases and J dropped 5 bases, with 13 bases sitting between them.

The J gene is TRBJ1-3, the V gene TRBV29-1; 7 positions match TRBD1. Per the germline V gene, CDR1 is SQVTM and CDR2 is ANQGSEA. V lost 5 bases, J lost 7 bases, and 2 bases stayed unmatched. The CDR3 runs to 11 residues. CDR3 DNA: TGCAGCGTTTACAGGGGTAACACCATATATTTT. Protein: CSVYRGNTIYF.

The CDR3 loop reads CATSRTDNEQYF. The CDR3 coding sequence is TGTGCCACCAGCAGGACAGACAACGAGCAGTACTTC. The genes are TRBV15 and TRBJ2-7; possible D gene TRBD1, 5 bases. There are 12 residues in the CDR3. Germline V gene data show CDR1 as LNHNV and CDR2 as YYDKDF (reference sequence). The ends were cut back, 3 bases at V and 5 bases at J, with 8 bases in the middle.

The rearrangement uses TRBV18 and TRBJ1-1; D is possibly TRBD1 (5 bases). This CDR3 is built from 16 residues. Germline CDR1 is KGHSH and CDR2 is LQKENI. V gave up 4 bases and J gave up 4 bases, with 19 bases separating them. Here the CDR3 DNA reads TGTGCCAGCTCACGGCAGGAAACAGGACCGGGCACTGAAGCTTTCTTT. Protein product: CASSRQETGPGTEAFF.

The chain has TRBV5-8 and TRBJ2-7; a weak D match, TRBD2 (6 bases). Germline V gives CDR1 SGHTS, CDR2 YDEGEE. The CDR3 has 17 residues. V was cut by 0 bases and J by 7 bases, with 23 bases left in between. Written as DNA, the CDR3 is TGTGCCAGCAGCTTGGCGGCCGGGGGACCCTGGACGGCTGAGCAGTACTTC. Translated, it gives CASSLAAGGPWTAEQYF.

V is TRBV6-1 and J is TRBJ2-2, with 7 nucleotides matching TRBD2. The CDR3 is 14 residues long. Trimming at V came to 6 bases and at J to 1 base, leaving 2 bases not matched to a gene. Per the germline V gene, CDR1 is MNHNS and CDR2 is SASEGT. CDR3 region: CASSLAVNTGELFF. The CDR3 DNA sequence: TGTGCCAGCAGCCTAGCGGTGAACACCGGGGAGCTGTTTTTT.

This chain links TRBV27 with TRBJ1-1; the match to TRBD1 covers 8 bases. Germline trimming cut 5 bases from V and 2 bases from J; bases unmatched to any gene: 10. The CDR3 is 16 amino acids. Germline CDR1 reads MNHEY; CDR2 reads SMNVEV (reference sequence). CDR3 coding DNA: TGTGCCAGCAGTCAGGGACAGGACCTTGGAAACACTGAAGCTTTCTTT. It specifies CASSQGQDLGNTEAFF.

CDR3 in amino acids: CASSLLGATGDTEAFF. CDR3 nucleotide sequence: TGTGCCAGCAGTTTATTGGGCGCTACAGGGGACACTGAAGCTTTCTTT. The chain uses TRBV27 and TRBJ1-1; 7 bases are a match to TRBD1. Germline loops: CDR1 MNHEY, CDR2 SMNVEV (reference sequence). This CDR3 has 16 residues. Trimming cost V 1 base and J 3 bases; bases outside gene matches: 8.

This chain connects TRBV5-6 to TRBJ2-7; TRBD2 aligns across 9 bases. CDR3 length: 13 residues. The germline gives CDR1 SGHDT, CDR2 YYEEEE. Unmatched junction bases numbered 3, after V lost 2 bases and J lost 6 bases. CDR3 DNA sequence: TGTGCCAGCAGCTTCTCAGCGGGAGGCGAGCAGTACTTC. It specifies CASSFSAGGEQYF.

The J gene is TRBJ1-3, the V gene TRBV9; D gene unclear. The germline gives CDR1 SGDLS, CDR2 YYNGEE. The CDR3 is 17 residues long. The V gene lost 1 base and the J gene lost 0 bases, with 14 bases spanning the gap. The chain's CDR3 is CASSVNFRLNSGNTIYF. CDR3 nucleotides: TGTGCCAGCAGCGTAAATTTTCGACTGAACTCTGGAAACACCATATATTTT.

The V call is TRBV25-1, the J call TRBJ1-2, with unresolved D. The germline V gene encodes CDR1 MGHDK and CDR2 SYGVNS. V was clipped by 9 bases and J by 8 bases, with 16 bases between them. This CDR3 is built from 12 residues. The CDR3 loop reads CASSTPYGGYTF. In DNA form, the CDR3 reads TGTGCCAGTTCGACTCCTTATGGGGGCTACACCTTC.